The entry below describes one TCR beta chain. Its antigen is still unknown. In each case, RNA was isolated and then reverse transcribed into cDNA as the sequencing template. Sequencing was performed with immunoSEQ multiplex PCR; in TCRdb, only in-frame clones are kept and a portion is missing. The table records fewer than 250,000 clones, about three fifths of them present only once. Trimming cost V 0 bases and J 6 bases, with 8 bases left between them. This CDR3 comprises 13 residues. Germline-derived CDR1 and CDR2 are MNHEY and SVGAGI. This entry is derived from a study of CD8+ T cells in alopecia areata. At the level of the study: Treated patients were given 5 to 10 mg oral tofacitinib twice daily. The duration of tofacitinib was 6 to 18 months, with 6 months off drug afterward.

Study-level points and caveats: The study found tofacitinib significantly decreased scalp clonality and expanded CD8+ clones among the top 100. Persistence of many expanded lesional clones was seen in scalp and blood during tofacitinib.

Specified treatment: oral pan-JAK inhibitor, 5-10 mg twice daily. The TCR comes from a human donor with alopecia areata. V is TRBV6-5 and J is TRBJ1-1; no clear D gene. The source was CD4+ T cells sorted from blood, collected at week 4, from a patient treated with tofacitinib. As DNA, the CDR3 is TGTGCCAGCAGTTACTCGACTCCCCCTGAAGCTTTCTTT. Protein product: CASSYSTPPEAFF.